Here is one T cell receptor (beta chain) with its context. Its antigen is undetermined. The data were obtained in a study of shared clonotypes between healthy human individuals. The CDR3 length is 12 residues. Germline lookup yields CDR1 LNHDA and CDR2 SQIVND (reference sequence). The ends were cut back, 7 bases at V and 3 bases at J, with 9 bases in the middle. Clones were sequenced by immunoSEQ multiplex PCR, and TCRdb holds only the in-frame ones, with some missing. The sample has some 2,400,000 clones; almost 96% are singletons. Points from the study as a whole: Among non-shared clonotypes, generation probabilities were lower than among those shared by all four donors. Shared clonotypes: about 5% naive CD4, around 3.4% naive CD8, roughly 2.2% memory CD4, approximately 0.4% memory CD8.

This TCR was sampled from a man younger than 35 in good health. The chain combines TRBV19 with TRBJ1-2; a possible D gene is TRBD1 (5 bases). Specimen: naive CD4+ T cells sorted from blood. The subset here: CD45RA+ positively selected. The CDR3 loop reads CASTTGDYGYTF. The CDR3 bases are TGTGCCAGTACCACAGGTGACTATGGCTACACCTTC.